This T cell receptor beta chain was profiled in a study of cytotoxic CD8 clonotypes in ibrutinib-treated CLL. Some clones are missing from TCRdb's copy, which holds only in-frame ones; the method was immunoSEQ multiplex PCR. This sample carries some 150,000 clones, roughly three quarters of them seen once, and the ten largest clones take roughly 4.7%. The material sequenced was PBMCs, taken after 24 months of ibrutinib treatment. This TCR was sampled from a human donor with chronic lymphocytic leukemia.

The CDR3 DNA follows: TGTGCCAGCAGCCGGGGGGGCAACCTATACGAGCAGTACTTC. Its translation is CASSRGGNLYEQYF. The V and J genes are TRBV5-6 and TRBJ2-7, with 8 positions matching TRBD2. The CDR3 contains 14 residues. The trim removed 4 bases at V and 4 bases at J, leaving 7 bases unmatched. Germline CDR1 is SGHDT and CDR2 is YYEEEE.